Shown below are 27 T cell receptor beta chains from a single sample sequenced in a study of control samples from healthy donors and cancer patients. TCRdb's copy holds only in-frame clones and misses some; the assay was immunoSEQ multiplex PCR. This repertoire shows more than 110,000 clones, approximately 90% found once; its top ten account for roughly 10%. The sample taken for sequencing was blood. These receptors were taken from a young woman in good health.

V gene TRBV10-3 combines with J gene TRBJ2-2, with 9 bases identical to TRBD1. The CDR3 has 14 amino acids. In germline, CDR1 is ENHRY, CDR2 SYGVKD. Trimming cost V 6 bases and J 6 bases; bases outside gene matches: 5. CDR3 coding DNA: TGTGCCATCAGCCCGGACAGGGGTTCCGGGGAGCTGTTTTTT. Its translation is CAISPDRGSGELFF.

V usage is TRBV15 and J usage is TRBJ2-7; TRBD2 matches 9 bases. The CDR3 loop spans 18 amino acids. CDR1 is LNHNV and CDR2 is YYDKDF in the germline V gene (reference sequence). J gave up 0 bases and V 0 bases, and 9 bases lay outside the gene matches. CDR3 residues: CATSRDSVPGLASYEQYF. The CDR3 bases are TGTGCCACCAGCAGAGATTCGGTGCCGGGACTAGCCTCCTACGAGCAGTACTTC.

The chain couples TRBV10-1 to TRBJ1-3, with D possibly matching TRBD1 (5 bases). Germline CDR1 reads WNHNN; CDR2 reads SYGVQD (reference sequence). The germline V and J ends were trimmed by 8 bases and 2 bases, with 16 bases remaining between them. The CDR3 sequence is 15 residues long. CDR3 region: CASRLCQTAGNTIYF. The CDR3 DNA sequence: TGCGCCAGCCGCTTGTGTCAGACAGCTGGAAACACCATATATTTT.

This chain connects TRBV5-6 to TRBJ1-5; D uncertain. The CDR3 loop spans 15 amino acids. V lost 0 bases and J lost 4, with 11 bases in between. Per germline, CDR1 SGHDT and CDR2 YYEEEE. For the CDR3, the DNA is TGTGCCAGCAGCTTGGGTGTAGGGTGGAATCAGCCCCAGCATTTT. The encoded protein is CASSLGVGWNQPQHF.

V and J are TRBV5-1 and TRBJ2-7, with TRBD1 as a possible D gene (5 bases). Germline values: CDR1 SGHRS, CDR2 YFSETQ. The length of the CDR3 is 14 residues. Trimming removed 0 bases at V and 5 bases at J, with 12 bases between. DNA of the CDR3: TGCGCCAGCAGCTTGGAGGCACCCAGGGACGAGCAGTACTTC. It encodes CASSLEAPRDEQYF.

This clone was picked up a small number of times. The rearrangement links TRBV7-3 to TRBJ2-7; D is perhaps TRBD1 or TRBD2 (6 bases each). The CDR3 spans 12 residues. Germline loops: CDR1 SGHTA, CDR2 FQGTGA. The V end was cut by 3 bases, the J end by 6 bases, with 9 bases between. This CDR3 is CASSFRGGEQYF. The CDR3 DNA reads as TGTGCCAGCAGCTTCAGGGGAGGCGAGCAGTACTTC. Together with reference TRBV7-3 and TRBJ2-7, the CDR3 gives the full variable domain: GAGVSQTPSNKVTEKGKYVELRCDPISGHTALYWYRQSLGQGPEFLIYFQGTGAADDSGLPNDRFFAVRPEGSVSTLKIQRTERGDSAVYLCASSFRGGEQYFGPGTRLTVT.

V usage is TRBV5-5 and J usage is TRBJ2-1, with TRBD2 matching over 16 bases. The CDR3 runs to 17 residues. V lost 4 bases and J lost 7; bases outside the gene matches: 8. Germline CDR1 and CDR2: SGHKS and YYEKEE (reference sequence). CDR3 sequence (DNA): TGTGCCAGCAGCCTGGGACTAGCGGGAGGGTGGGGGAATGAGCAGTTCTTC. Its translation: CASSLGLAGGWGNEQFF.

The J gene is TRBJ2-7, the V gene TRBV3-1 (or the pseudogene TRBV3-2); D gene uncertain. Trimming pared 0 bases from V and 2 bases from J, leaving 8 bases between. Germline CDR1 is LGHDT and CDR2 is YNNKEL (reference sequence). CDR3 length: 14 amino acids. The CDR3 region has the DNA TGTGCCAGCAGCCAAGAGGTAGCCCCCTACGAGCAGTACTTC. Translated, it gives CASSQEVAPYEQYF.

The chain is built from TRBV6-2 or TRBV6-3 and TRBJ2-1; D unclear. The V and J ends lost 2 bases and 8 bases respectively, with 19 bases between them. Germline V gene sequence: CDR1 MNHEY, CDR2 SVGEGT. This CDR3 contains 16 residues. The DNA of the CDR3 is TGTGCCAGCAGTTACATCCCTCAGGTAGTTCGGGATGAGCAGTTCTTC. Translated, it gives CASSYIPQVVRDEQFF.

The CDR3 bases are TGTGCCAGCACTCCGTCCGGGAACGCCTATGGCTACACCTTC. Protein sequence: CASTPSGNAYGYTF. The V gene is TRBV6-5, the J gene TRBJ1-2; D is unresolved. Trimming took 7 bases from V and 4 from J, leaving 16 bases between them. The CDR3 loop spans 14 amino acids. Germline V gives CDR1 MNHEY, CDR2 SVGAGI.

The J gene is TRBJ1-6, the V gene TRBV9; D is unclear. The germline V gene has CDR1 SGDLS and CDR2 YYNGEE. This CDR3 contains 13 residues. V gave up 5 bases and J gave up 8 bases, with 11 bases separating them. As DNA, the CDR3 is TGTGCCAGCAGTCAGACGTCGGATTCACCCCTCCACTTT. Its protein product is CASSQTSDSPLHF.

This chain links TRBV7-2 with TRBJ1-2, with a tentative D call TRBD1 (6 bases). The germline V gene encodes CDR1 SGHTA and CDR2 FQGNSA. Trimming cost V 0 bases and J 2 bases, with 10 bases left between them. The CDR3 loop spans 15 amino acids. In DNA form, the CDR3 reads TGTGCCAGCAGCTTAGCGGGGGGGCAGAACTATGGCTACACCTTC. It specifies CASSLAGGQNYGYTF.

This chain uses TRBV7-9 with TRBJ2-7; the D call may be TRBD1 or TRBD2 (5 bases each). This CDR3 spans 15 amino acids. Deletions cut 4 bases from V and 2 bases from J, with 15 bases between. Germline CDR1 and CDR2: SEHNR and FQNEAQ (reference sequence). CDR3 region: CASSSGTRPPYEQYF. The CDR3 DNA reads TGTGCCAGCAGCTCCGGGACCCGGCCCCCCTACGAGCAGTACTTC.

The table lists this clone with a few counts. The gene calls are TRBV7-2 and TRBJ1-4; perhaps TRBD1 as D (6 bases). The CDR3 sequence is 14 residues long. The V and J ends lost 5 bases and 6 bases respectively, with 13 bases between them. Per germline, CDR1 SGHTA and CDR2 FQGNSA. DNA for the CDR3: TGTGCCAGCAGCAAACAGGGTCGCGATGAAAAACTGTTTTTT. Protein product: CASSKQGRDEKLFF.

The rearrangement uses TRBV18 and TRBJ2-2; D not resolved. Between the trimmed V and J ends, which lost 3 bases and 3 bases, there was a span of 14 bases. This CDR3 contains 16 residues. Germline V CDR1 and CDR2: KGHSH, LQKENI. CDR3 amino acids: CASSPWYSGDTGELFF. In DNA, the CDR3 is TGTGCCAGCTCACCGTGGTATTCCGGAGACACCGGGGAGCTGTTTTTT.

The V gene is TRBV6-6, the J gene TRBJ1-2; 7 bases line up with TRBD1. V was clipped by 5 bases and J by 2 bases; unmatched bases: 14. The V gene's germline CDR1 is MNHNY and CDR2 SVGAGI (reference sequence). The length of the CDR3 is 17 residues. CDR3 residues: CASSPRGQVGLNYGYTF. In DNA, the CDR3 is TGTGCCAGCAGTCCCCGAGGACAGGTTGGCCTAAACTATGGCTACACCTTC.

J is TRBJ2-2 and V is TRBV6-9; 8 nucleotides align to TRBD2. The CDR3 runs 16 residues. V lost 5 bases and J lost 3; bases outside the gene matches: 8. Germline V gene sequence: CDR1 MNHGY, CDR2 SVAAGI. The CDR3 nucleotides read TGTGCCAGCAGTCGGGGGGGACTAGAAGACACCGGGGAGCTGTTTTTT. This translates into CASSRGGLEDTGELFF.

J is TRBJ2-5 and V is TRBV5-1; a weak D match, TRBD2 (7 bases). V lost 4 bases and J 5 bases, leaving 21 bases between the germline ends. CDR3 length equals 16 residues. The germline V gene has CDR1 SGHRS and CDR2 YFSETQ. This CDR3 reads CASSPAGAGEVETQYF. The CDR3 DNA reads as TGCGCCAGCAGCCCGGCAGGGGCGGGAGAGGTGGAGACCCAGTACTTC. Looking up the rest from reference TRBV5-1 and TRBJ2-5 gives the full variable domain: KAGVTQTPRYLIKTRGQQVTLSCSPISGHRSVSWYQQTPGQGLQFLFEYFSETQRNKGNFPGRFSGRQFSNSRSEMNVSTLELGDSALYLCASSPAGAGEVETQYFGPGTRLLVL.

The CDR3 reads CASSTGARDRGRNYGYTF. CDR3 sequence (DNA): TGCGCCAGCAGCACGGGGGCCCGGGACAGGGGGCGGAACTATGGCTACACCTTC. V is TRBV5-1 and J is TRBJ1-2; 12 bases are a match to TRBD1. With 4 bases clipped from V and 2 bases from J, the junction kept 12 bases outside the gene matches. Germline V gene sequence: CDR1 SGHRS, CDR2 YFSETQ. The CDR3 extends over 18 amino acids.

The V call is TRBV7-8, the J call TRBJ1-4; TRBD1 aligns across 8 bases. V dropped 5 bases and J dropped 11; count of bases not matched to a gene: 4. This CDR3 has 12 amino acids. Germline CDR1 reads SGHVS; CDR2 reads FQNEAQ. The chain's CDR3 is CASSLDREKLFF. CDR3 DNA: TGTGCCAGCAGCCTGGACAGGGAGAAACTGTTTTTT.

CDR3 amino acids: CASSPGQTGEAFF. The CDR3 nucleotides are TGTGCCAGCAGCCCAGGACAGACTGGTGAAGCTTTCTTT. V gene TRBV9 combines with J gene TRBJ1-1; maybe TRBD1 (6 bases). V lost 4 bases, J lost 7 bases, and 14 bases lay in between. CDR1 is SGDLS, CDR2 YYNGEE, per germline. This CDR3 spans 13 amino acids.

The rearrangement uses TRBV5-3 and TRBJ2-7; D gene ambiguous. TRBV5-3 is labeled an ORF, and its function is uncertain. This CDR3 has 10 residues. The V gene lost 3 bases and the J gene lost 6 bases, with 4 bases spanning the gap. The CDR3 sequence is CARSSPEQYF. The CDR3 DNA reads TGTGCCAGAAGCTCCCCCGAGCAGTACTTC.

The chain uses TRBV28 and TRBJ2-5, with no clear D. The germline V gene has CDR1 MDHEN and CDR2 SYDVKM. CDR3 size: 13 residues. Trimming removed 2 bases from V and 2 bases from J, with 6 bases in between. CDR3 sequence: CASSLALQETQYF. The CDR3 DNA sequence: TGTGCCAGCAGTTTAGCCCTTCAAGAGACCCAGTACTTC.

The chain links TRBV10-3 to TRBJ1-1, with D unresolved. Deletions cut 6 bases from V and 8 bases from J, with 13 bases between. Germline V lookup: CDR1 ENHRY, CDR2 SYGVKD. This CDR3 has 12 residues. CDR3 in amino acids: CAISPDPSEAFF. Here the CDR3 DNA reads TGTGCCATCAGCCCAGACCCCTCGGAAGCTTTCTTT.

The V call is TRBV5-1, the J call TRBJ2-7, with TRBD2 matching 8 bases. The CDR3 is 15 residues long. Germline CDR1 is SGHRS and CDR2 is YFSETQ. J gave up 0 bases and V 5 bases, and 7 bases lay outside the gene matches. In nucleotides, the CDR3 is TGCGCCAGCAGTCCGGGAGGGGGGCACTCCTACGAGCAGTACTTC. This sequence encodes CASSPGGGHSYEQYF.

Notes on this clone: The junction does not match germline at one end; this may be a read error. This rearrangement joins TRBV2 to TRBJ2-5, with D hard to call. Germline V gene sequence: CDR1 SNHLY, CDR2 FYNNEI. The CDR3 is 13 residues long. The CDR3 DNA reads TGTGCCAGCAGGGAAGAACTTGGGGAGACCCAGTACTTC. Protein: CASREELGETQYF.

J is TRBJ1-1 and V is TRBV25-1; no firm D call. The V end was cut by 3 bases, the J end by 7 bases, with 12 bases between. Germline values: CDR1 MGHDK, CDR2 SYGVNS. The CDR3 is made up of 13 amino acids. This chain's CDR3 is CASSDVVSREAFF. The DNA for the CDR3 is TGTGCCAGCAGTGATGTGGTTAGCCGTGAAGCTTTCTTT.